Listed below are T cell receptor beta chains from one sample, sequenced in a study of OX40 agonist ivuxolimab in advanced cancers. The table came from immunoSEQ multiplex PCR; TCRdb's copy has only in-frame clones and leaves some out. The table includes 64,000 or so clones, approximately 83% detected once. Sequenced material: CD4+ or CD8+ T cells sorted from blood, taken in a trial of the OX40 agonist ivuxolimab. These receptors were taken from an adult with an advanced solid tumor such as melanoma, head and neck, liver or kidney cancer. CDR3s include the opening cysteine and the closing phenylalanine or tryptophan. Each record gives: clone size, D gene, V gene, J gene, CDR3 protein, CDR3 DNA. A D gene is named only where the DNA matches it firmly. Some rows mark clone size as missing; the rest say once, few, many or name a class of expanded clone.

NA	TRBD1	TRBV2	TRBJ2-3	CASWTGLRVSTDTQYF	TGTGCCAGCTGGACAGGCCTCCGAGTTAGCACAGATACGCAGTATTTT
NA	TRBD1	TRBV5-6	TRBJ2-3	CASTSGSGGDTQYF	TGTGCCAGCACCTCGGGGTCAGGGGGTGATACGCAGTATTTT
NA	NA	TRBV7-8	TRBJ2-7	CASSSAIGAFGACEQYF	TGTGCCAGCAGCTCCGCGATAGGGGCGTTCGGTGCCTGCGAGCAGTACTTC
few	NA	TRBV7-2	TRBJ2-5	CASSLRTQETQYF	TGTGCCAGCAGCTTACGGACGCAAGAGACCCAGTACTTC
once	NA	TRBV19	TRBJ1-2	CASSYNGYTF	TGTGCCAGTAGCTACAATGGCTACACCTTC
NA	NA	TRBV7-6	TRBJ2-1	CAGSPANEQFF	TGTGCCGGCAGCCCGGCCAATGAGCAGTTCTTC
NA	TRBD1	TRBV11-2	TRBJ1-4	CASSGDREKLFF	TGTGCCAGCAGCGGGGACAGGGAAAAACTGTTTTTT
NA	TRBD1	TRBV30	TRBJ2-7	CAWSSGQGRWF	TGTGCCTGGAGTTCCGGACAGGGCAGGTGGTTC
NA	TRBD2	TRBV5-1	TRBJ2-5	CASSPSGRGETQYF	TGCGCCAGCAGCCCTAGCGGGAGGGGGGAGACCCAGTACTTC
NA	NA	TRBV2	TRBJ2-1	CASSDYLGNEQFF	TGTGCCAGCAGTGACTACCTAGGCAATGAGCAGTTCTTC
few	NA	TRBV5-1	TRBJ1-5	CASSYFSGGNQPQHF	TGCGCCAGCAGCTATTTTAGTGGGGGTAATCAGCCCCAGCATTTT
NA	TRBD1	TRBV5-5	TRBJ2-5	CASSAGQGGQETQYF	TGTGCCAGCAGCGCCGGACAGGGGGGCCAAGAGACCCAGTACTTC
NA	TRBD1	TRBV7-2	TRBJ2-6	CASSLWPGGSSGANVLTF	TGTGCCAGCAGCTTATGGCCAGGGGGCTCGTCTGGGGCCAACGTCCTGACTTTC
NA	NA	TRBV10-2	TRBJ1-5	CASSESGGQGGQPQHF	TGCGCCAGCAGTGAGTCAGGGGGTCAGGGTGGTCAGCCCCAGCATTTT
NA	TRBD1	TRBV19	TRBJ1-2	CASSFMDRESYGYTF	TGTGCCAGTAGCTTCATGGACAGGGAAAGCTATGGCTACACCTTC
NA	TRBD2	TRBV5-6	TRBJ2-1	CASSFWIAGRLINEQFF	TGTGCCAGCAGCTTTTGGATAGCGGGACGGCTAATCAATGAGCAGTTCTTC
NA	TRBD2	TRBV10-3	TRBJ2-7	CAISAGSGSEGEQYF	TGTGCCATCAGTGCGGGTAGCGGGAGTGAAGGCGAGCAGTACTTC
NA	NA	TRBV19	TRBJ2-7	CASSPGLSSYEQYF	TGTGCCAGTTCCCCTGGACTCAGCTCCTACGAGCAGTACTTC
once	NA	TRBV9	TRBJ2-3	CASSVGGGPTDTQYF	TGTGCCAGCAGCGTAGGTGGGGGGCCCACAGATACGCAGTATTTT
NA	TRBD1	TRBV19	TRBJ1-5	CASSSQDRALNQPQHF	TGTGCCAGTAGTTCTCAGGACAGGGCCCTCAATCAGCCCCAGCATTTT
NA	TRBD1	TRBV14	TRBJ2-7	CASSRWTLWTGHHCYEQYF	TGTGCCAGCAGCCGTTGGACTCTGTGGACAGGGCACCATTGCTACGAGCAGTACTTC
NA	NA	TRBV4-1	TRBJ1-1	CASSQGWGADTEAFF	TGCGCCAGCAGCCAAGGTTGGGGGGCTGACACTGAAGCTTTCTTT
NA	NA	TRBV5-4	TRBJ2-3	CASSLKEGGTSTDTQYF	TGTGCCAGCAGCTTAAAGGAGGGGGGGACTAGCACAGATACGCAGTATTTT
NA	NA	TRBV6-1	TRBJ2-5	CASSPLETQYF	TGTGCCAGCAGCCCTTTGGAGACCCAGTACTTC
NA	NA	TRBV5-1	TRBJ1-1	CASSLATRNTEAFF	TGCGCCAGCAGCTTGGCGACCAGGAACACTGAAGCTTTCTTT
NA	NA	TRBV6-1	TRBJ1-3	CASSVGQSSGNTIYF	TGTGCCAGCAGTGTAGGACAGAGCTCTGGAAACACCATATATTTT
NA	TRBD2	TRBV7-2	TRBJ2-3	CASSSPPGGSGSTDTQYF	TGTGCCAGCAGCTCCCCCCCGGGGGGGAGCGGGAGCACAGATACGCAGTATTTT
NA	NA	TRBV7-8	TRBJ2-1	CASSLARIVSYNEQFF	TGTGCCAGCAGCTTAGCGCGTATAGTTAGCTACAATGAGCAGTTCTTC
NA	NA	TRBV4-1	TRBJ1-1	CASSQVVLNTEAFF	TGCGCCAGCAGCCAAGTGGTGTTGAACACTGAAGCTTTCTTT
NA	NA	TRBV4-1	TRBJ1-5	CASSQEGGPQPQHF	TGCGCCAGCAGCCAAGAAGGCGGCCCTCAGCCCCAGCATTTT
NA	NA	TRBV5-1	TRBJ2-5	CASSLGRGRNRQETQYF	TGCGCCAGCAGCTTGGGGAGAGGGCGAAACCGCCAAGAGACCCAGTACTTC
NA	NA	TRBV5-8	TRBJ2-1	CASSLGPTLGEQFF	TGTGCCAGCAGCTTGGGACCTACGCTTGGGGAGCAGTTCTTC
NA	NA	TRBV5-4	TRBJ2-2	CASSLATGNRELFF	TGTGCCAGCAGCTTGGCCACGGGGAACCGGGAGCTGTTTTTT
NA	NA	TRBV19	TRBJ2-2	CASSRDTNTGELFF	TGTGCCAGTAGCCGGGACACTAACACCGGGGAGCTGTTTTTT
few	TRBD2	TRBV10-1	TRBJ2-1	CASSETSGGGYNEQFF	TGCGCCAGCAGTGAGACTAGCGGGGGGGGGTACAATGAGCAGTTCTTC
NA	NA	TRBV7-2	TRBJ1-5	CASSLGREQHF	TGTGCCAGCAGCTTAGGACGGGAGCAGCATTTT
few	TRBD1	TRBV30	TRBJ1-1	CAWSTGTENTEAFF	TGTGCCTGGAGCACCGGGACAGAGAACACTGAAGCTTTCTTT
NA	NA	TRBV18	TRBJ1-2	CASSPSYQGGHGYTF	TGTGCCAGCTCACCTTCTTACCAGGGAGGACATGGCTACACCTTC
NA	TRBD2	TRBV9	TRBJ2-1	CASSVAGGTSYNEQFF	TGTGCCAGCAGCGTAGCGGGAGGGACCTCCTACAATGAGCAGTTCTTC
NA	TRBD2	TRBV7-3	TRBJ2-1	CASSMTSGVYNEQFF	TGTGCCAGCAGCATGACTAGCGGGGTCTACAATGAGCAGTTCTTC
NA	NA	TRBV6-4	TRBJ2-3	CASSLELTDTQYF	TGTGCCAGCAGCCTCGAACTCACAGATACGCAGTATTTT
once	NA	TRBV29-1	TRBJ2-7	CSALLGSYEQYF	TGCAGCGCCCTGCTGGGCAGCTACGAGCAGTACTTC
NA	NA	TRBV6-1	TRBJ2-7	CASSEGIDSYEQYF	TGTGCCAGCAGTGAGGGAATTGACTCCTACGAGCAGTACTTC
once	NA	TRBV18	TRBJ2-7	CASSPPGLPYEQYF	TGTGCCAGCTCACCACCCGGACTTCCCTACGAGCAGTACTTC
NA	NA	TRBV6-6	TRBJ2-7	CASSYPPNPTSEQYF	TGTGCCAGCAGTTACCCCCCCAATCCGACTTCCGAGCAGTACTTC
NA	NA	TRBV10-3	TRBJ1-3	CAISPGDLSGNTIYF	TGTGCCATCAGCCCAGGGGACCTCTCTGGAAACACCATATATTTT
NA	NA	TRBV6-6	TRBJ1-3	CASRGPVAGNTIYF	TGTGCCAGCCGAGGACCCGTCGCTGGAAACACCATATATTTT
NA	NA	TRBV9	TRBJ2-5	CASSVASAYETQYF	TGTGCCAGCAGCGTAGCTTCAGCGTACGAGACCCAGTACTTC
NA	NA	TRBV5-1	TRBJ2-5	CASSPGQGPKGGTQYF	TGCGCCAGCAGCCCGGGACAAGGGCCTAAGGGGGGGACCCAGTACTTC
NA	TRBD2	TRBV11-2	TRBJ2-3	CASSSGRGTDTQYF	TGTGCCAGCAGCTCAGGGAGGGGCACAGATACGCAGTATTTT
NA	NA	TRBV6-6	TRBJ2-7	CASRRGLVYEQYF	TGTGCCAGCAGGAGGGGCTTAGTCTACGAGCAGTACTTC
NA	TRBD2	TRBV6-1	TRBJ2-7	CASSGLAGAPLYEQYF	TGTGCCAGCAGTGGACTAGCGGGAGCGCCCCTCTACGAGCAGTACTTC
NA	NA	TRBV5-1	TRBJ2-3	CASSLAQSTDTQYF	TGCGCCAGCAGCTTGGCTCAGAGCACAGATACGCAGTATTTT